This T cell receptor beta chain was sequenced in a study of blood T cell repertoires in COVID-19. Overall study: The United States, Italy and Spain supplied acute and convalescent COVID-19 samples. The cDNA or gDNA used as material had been derived from T cells, B-cell-depleted T cells, or PBMCs.

The CDR3 consists of 13 residues. The ends lost 4 bases at V and 8 bases at J; junction bases unmatched: 7. Per germline, CDR1 MNHEY and CDR2 SVGEGT. In the original analysis: Reference gene primer amplification gave estimated nucleated cell counts. Using immunoSEQ multiplex PCR, the repertoire was profiled, and TCRdb retains in-frame clones only, with some absent. The V and J calls and clone size were taken over from that table, and D and trimming were inferred from the DNA. The sample yields about 250,000 clones, approximately 83% seen once. Input material: peripheral blood. The V and J genes are TRBV6-2 or TRBV6-3 and TRBJ1-2, with TRBD1 identical over 7 bases. The receptor was derived from an elderly man with acute or convalescent COVID-19. The CDR3 coding sequence is TGTGCCAGCAGTTTGACAGGGAGCAAAGGCTACACCTTC. It codes for CASSLTGSKGYTF.